The next 19 T cell receptor beta chains were all read from a single sample in a study of T-cell memory formation after mild COVID-19. TCRdb reanalysed the 5' RACE reads using MiXCR and keeps one entry per CDR3 protein. This sample has about 290,000 distinct CDR3 sequences; more than 15% occur once, and the top ten carry roughly 24%. What was sequenced was PBMCs or a T cell subset sorted from them (not recorded which). All receptors derive from a man between 18 and 29 years old who had mild COVID-19 (a few samples of this study predate the infection). Cell type and time point are not known.

This clonotype has at least ten counts. The gene calls are TRBV5-1 and TRBJ1-1; 8 bases line up with TRBD1. The CDR3 covers 15 residues. V trimming: 2 bases; J trimming: 4 bases; junction bases outside the gene matches: 7. Germline assignment: CDR1 SGHRS and CDR2 YFSETQ. For the CDR3, the DNA is TGCGCCAGCAGCTTTTTGACAGGGGAGGGCACTGAAGCTTTCTTT. This encodes CASSFLTGEGTEAFF.

The rearrangement joins TRBV15 to TRBJ2-3, with 10 bases lining up with TRBD1. CDR3 length equals 14 residues. V lost 5 bases to trimming and J lost 3 bases; unmatched junction nucleotides: 2. Germline V lookup: CDR1 LNHNV, CDR2 YYDKDF (reference sequence). The CDR3 DNA reads TGTGCCACCAGCTGGGGACAGGGGACAGATACGCAGTATTTT. This gives the protein CATSWGQGTDTQYF.

V usage is TRBV4-3 and J usage is TRBJ2-2; 9 bases match TRBD2. This CDR3 spans 16 amino acids. Germline assignment: CDR1 LGHNA and CDR2 YSLEER. Trimming cost V 1 base and J 6 bases; bases outside gene matches: 6. The CDR3 sequence is CASSQVSGLAPGELFF. DNA of the CDR3: TGCGCCAGCAGCCAAGTGTCCGGACTAGCGCCCGGGGAGCTGTTTTTT.

V and J are TRBV7-9 and TRBJ2-3; tentatively, D is TRBD2 (5 bases). This CDR3 comprises 15 residues. The germline V gene has CDR1 SEHNR and CDR2 FQNEAQ (reference sequence). V lost 5 bases and J 2 bases, leaving 14 bases between the germline ends. CDR3 in DNA: TGTGCCAGCAGCCCGGCGGGCAGGATCACAGATACGCAGTATTTT. Residues: CASSPAGRITDTQYF.

This clonotype qualifies as medium-sized. The rearrangement joins TRBV9 to TRBJ1-5, with 7 positions matching TRBD1. Per the germline V gene, CDR1 is SGDLS and CDR2 is YYNGEE. The CDR3 is made up of 14 amino acids. Trimming removed 4 bases from V and 9 bases from J; junction bases left unmatched: 10. The CDR3 nucleotides read TGTGCCAGCAGCCCAGGGGGGGCTGGCGGGCCCCAGCATTTT. Translated: CASSPGGAGGPQHF.

This clonotype was seen only a few times. The chain has TRBV28 and TRBJ2-1; D perhaps matches TRBD2 (5 bases). V was pared by 8 bases and J by 1 base, with 12 bases between. Germline V lookup: CDR1 MDHEN, CDR2 SYDVKM. This CDR3 comprises 14 residues. DNA of the CDR3: TGTGCCAGCTCCCTCGGGGTATCCTACAATGAGCAGTTCTTC. It specifies CASSLGVSYNEQFF.

V and J are TRBV7-9 and TRBJ2-1; 7 bases are a match to TRBD1. V gave up 4 bases and J gave up 1 base; unmatched junction bases: 16. CDR1 and CDR2 (germline): SEHNR, FQNEAQ (reference sequence). There are 19 residues in the CDR3. CDR3 nucleotides: TGTGCCAGCAGCTGGCAGGTGGTCGAGGGACAGACATCCTACAATGAGCAGTTCTTC. The encoded protein is CASSWQVVEGQTSYNEQFF.

The rearrangement links TRBV6-6 to TRBJ2-7; D could derive from TRBD1 or TRBD2 (5 bases each). V lost 6 bases and J 3 bases, leaving 15 bases between the germline ends. The CDR3 is 14 amino acids. The V gene's germline CDR1 is MNHNY and CDR2 SVGAGI (reference sequence). This CDR3 is CASSPRDPHYEQYV. Written as DNA, the CDR3 is TGTGCCAGCAGCCCCCGGGACCCACACTACGAGCAGTACGTC.

The J gene is TRBJ2-7, the V gene TRBV7-9; tentatively, D is TRBD2 (7 bases). The germline CDR1 and CDR2 sequences are SEHNR and FQNEAQ (reference sequence). With 5 bases removed from V and 0 bases from J, the gap between germline ends came to 14 bases. CDR3 length: 15 amino acids. The CDR3 is CASSGIGGVSYEQYF. The CDR3 DNA is TGTGCCAGCAGCGGAATAGGGGGGGTCTCCTACGAGCAGTACTTC.

This clonotype was detected only a few times. Germline is not matched at one junction end, which may reflect a read error. CDR3 residues: CASSLVQGWDNEQFF. CDR3 nucleotide sequence: TGTGCTAGCAGCTTAGTACAGGGGTGGGACAATGAGCAGTTCTTC. The chain has TRBV7-7 and TRBJ2-1; 7 bases map to TRBD1. Germline CDR1 SSHAT, CDR2 FNYEAQ (reference sequence). This CDR3 is 15 amino acids long.

The rearrangement uses TRBV2 and TRBJ2-3, with TRBD2 matching over 8 bases. This CDR3 is 15 amino acids long. Trimming took 6 bases from V and 0 from J; bases not matched to a gene: 5. Germline V gene sequence: CDR1 SNHLY, CDR2 FYNNEI. The DNA for the CDR3 is TGTGCCAGCAGGGGACTAGATCTAAGCACAGATACGCAGTATTTT. Its protein product is CASRGLDLSTDTQYF. Together with reference TRBV2 and TRBJ2-3, the CDR3 gives the full variable domain: EPEVTQTPSHQVTQMGQEVILRCVPISNHLYFYWYRQILGQKVEFLVSFYNNEISEKSEIFDDQFSVERPDGSNFTLKIRSTKLEDSAMYFCASRGLDLSTDTQYFGPGTRLTVL.

This clonotype has only a few counts. This sequence joins TRBV25-1 and TRBJ2-1; 13 bases match TRBD2. In germline, CDR1 is MGHDK, CDR2 SYGVNS. This CDR3 has 16 amino acids. V lost 5 bases to trimming and J lost 8 bases; unmatched junction nucleotides: 9. The CDR3 sequence: CASSKGLAGMRDEQFF. CDR3 nucleotides: TGTGCCAGCAGTAAGGGACTAGCGGGGATGCGGGATGAGCAGTTCTTC. The complete variable domain, with remaining parts taken from reference TRBV25-1 and TRBJ2-1, reads EADIYQTPRYLVIGTGKKITLECSQTMGHDKMYWYQQDPGMELHLIHYSYGVNSTEKGDLSSESTVSRIRTEHFPLTLESARPSHTSQYLCASSKGLAGMRDEQFFGPGTRLTVL.

A few counts support this clonotype. The J gene is TRBJ1-1, the V gene TRBV4-3, with 7 bases matching TRBD1. Losses at the gene ends were 2 bases for V and 3 bases for J; bases not matched to a gene: 12. CDR1 is LGHNA and CDR2 is YSLEER in the germline V gene. This CDR3 is 17 amino acids long. The CDR3 protein is CASSQSRTGVEDTEAFF. The DNA for the CDR3 is TGCGCCAGCAGCCAATCCCGAACAGGGGTCGAGGACACTGAAGCTTTCTTT.

The rearrangement uses TRBV20-1 and TRBJ2-5; the D is unclear. The V end lost 1 base, the J end lost 4 bases, and 7 bases lay between the germline ends. The CDR3 runs 12 residues. Looked up from germline, CDR1 is DFQATT and CDR2 is SNEGSKA (reference sequence). The CDR3 protein is CSARAPSETQYF. CDR3 nucleotides: TGCAGTGCTAGAGCCCCCTCAGAGACCCAGTACTTC.

This chain uses TRBV7-9 with TRBJ1-2; D is undetermined. The V gene lost 5 bases and the J gene lost 6 bases, with 10 bases spanning the gap. The CDR3 spans 12 residues. Germline CDR1 SEHNR, CDR2 FQNEAQ (reference sequence). CDR3 loop: CASSRMTHGYTF. DNA of the CDR3: TGTGCCAGCAGCCGAATGACTCATGGCTACACCTTC.

This clonotype was counted between two and nine times. The CDR3 region has the DNA TGCGCCAGCAGCCAAGAAACAGCCGTAACCCTGGGCTACACCTTC. This gives the protein CASSQETAVTLGYTF. The chain has TRBV4-3 and TRBJ1-2; D gene ambiguous. V gave up 0 bases and J gave up 8 bases, with 16 bases separating them. The length of the CDR3 is 15 residues. Germline lookup yields CDR1 LGHNA and CDR2 YSLEER.

There are many counts of this clonotype. V and J are TRBV5-1 and TRBJ1-2; TRBD1 is a possible D gene (5 bases). Trimming removed 5 bases from V and 3 bases from J, with 11 bases in between. Germline assignment: CDR1 SGHRS and CDR2 YFSETQ. This CDR3 is 13 amino acids long. CDR3 DNA: TGCGCCAGCAGTCTCGGGACTGACTATGGCTACACCTTC. This sequence encodes CASSLGTDYGYTF.

This clonotype has a count of ten or more. The J gene is TRBJ1-6, the V gene TRBV5-1; D is uncertain. This CDR3 has 14 residues. Germline CDR1 SGHRS, CDR2 YFSETQ. Trimming took off 0 bases at V and 4 bases at J, with 5 bases between the two ends. CDR3 region: CASSLVGYNSPLHF. The CDR3 DNA reads TGCGCCAGCAGCTTGGTCGGGTATAATTCACCCCTCCACTTT.

This clonotype was seen more than once but under ten times. DNA of the CDR3: TGCAGCGTCCGCACAGGGATTCTTAACACCGGGGAGCTGTTTTTT. It yields the protein CSVRTGILNTGELFF. The J gene is TRBJ2-2, the V gene TRBV29-1; possibly TRBD1 for D (6 bases). V was pared by 6 bases and J by 2 bases, with 16 bases between. The CDR3 sequence is 15 residues long. Germline CDR1 SQVTM, CDR2 ANQGSEA.